Sequencing of this T cell receptor beta chain was carried out in a study of post-analysis software for immune sequencing data. Study-wide context: Some patients lacked subtype; others had relapsing-remitting, secondary progressive or progressive-relapsing disease.

Trimming shortened V by 6 bases and J by 7 bases, and 10 bases separated the two germline ends. The CDR3 extends over 13 amino acids. Germline lookup yields CDR1 SNHLY and CDR2 FYNNEI. Study-level points and caveats: Co-batched samples clustered tightly together by F measure. Compared with controls, patients showed significantly lower normalized Chao1 diversity. The study found TRBV5-6, TRBV5-1 and TRBV20-1 among about five TRBV segments more frequent in patients than controls.

This clonotype was seen more than once but under ten times. Its cognate antigen is unknown. Researchers reported that TCR beta cDNA libraries carried unique molecular identifiers. Some 500,000 cDNA molecules were obtained per 1 to 10 million input T cells. TCRdb called the PCR reads again in MiXCR, with one record for every CDR3 protein. The table shows about half a million distinct CDR3 sequences, with about a third occurring only once. Input material: blood. The sequence was obtained from a girl aged 2 to 17 with multiple sclerosis. The chain is built from TRBV2 and TRBJ1-6; D is uncertain. CDR3 DNA sequence: TGTGCCAGCAGCCGGGTGGGGAATTCACCCCTCCACTTT. It codes for CASSRVGNSPLHF.